The rows below give T cell receptor beta chains drawn from one sample of a study of T cell responses to AZD1222 COVID-19 vaccine. Produced via immunoSEQ multiplex PCR; TCRdb's table is partial and in-frame only. Found here are about 150,000 clones, 92% of them singletons; the top ten hold approximately 3.3%. The sample consisted of peripheral blood, taken 28 days after the second AZD1222 dose. The source of these receptors is an adult who received the AZD1222 COVID-19 vaccine. CDR3s include the opening cysteine and the closing phenylalanine or tryptophan. The D gene is left open where the match is weak. Clone size is not always given. Where it is, it says once, few, many or a class for expanded clones.

j_call | clone_size | v_call | d_call | cdr3_nt | cdr3_aa
TRBJ2-7 | - | TRBV7-6 | TRBD1 | TGTGCCAGCAGCCTCGGACAGGAATCCTACGAGCAGTACTTC | CASSLGQESYEQYF
TRBJ1-2 | - | TRBV11-2 | TRBD1 | TGTGCCAGCAGCGTGACAGGGCCTATGCTCGGCTACACCTTC | CASSVTGPMLGYTF
TRBJ2-1 | - | TRBV24-1 | - | TGTGCCACCAGTGATTTGAAGGGGCCTCGGGCGGAGGAGCAGTTCTTC | CATSDLKGPRAEEQFF
TRBJ1-2 | - | TRBV3-1/TRBV3-2 | - | TGTGCCAGCAGCCACCGCGCAGGGGACCAAGGAGGAGGTAACTATGGCTACACCTTC | CASSHRAGDQGGGNYGYTF
TRBJ1-5 | - | TRBV19 | - | TGTGCCAGTAGTGGCACAGCGAGCAATCAGCCCCAGCATTTT | CASSGTASNQPQHF
TRBJ1-6 | few | TRBV2 | - | TGTGCCAGCAGTGATTGGGTATCTTCACCCCTCCACTTT | CASSDWVSSPLHF
TRBJ1-3 | once | TRBV5-1 | TRBD1 | TGCGCCAGCAGCCCGCAAACTACAGGGGCTGGGGGAAACACCATATATTTT | CASSPQTTGAGGNTIYF
TRBJ2-5 | - | TRBV5-8 | - | TGTGCCAGCAGCTTGATTGGGGGACAAGAGACCCAGTACTTC | CASSLIGGQETQYF
TRBJ2-5 | - | TRBV7-2 | - | TGTGCCAGCAGCTTAATCCTACAAGAGACCCAGTACTTC | CASSLILQETQYF
TRBJ1-3 | - | TRBV6-5 | - | TGTGCCAGCACTCCAGGGGCAGACTCTGGAAACACCATATATTTT | CASTPGADSGNTIYF
TRBJ1-6 | - | TRBV5-1 | - | TGCGCCAGCAGCTTGGGGGGACTGCTGAGCTCCTATAATTCACCCCTCCACTTT | CASSLGGLLSSYNSPLHF
TRBJ1-3 | once | TRBV19 | - | TGTGCCAGTAAGGGCAGCCACTCTGGAAACACCATATATTTT | CASKGSHSGNTIYF
TRBJ2-3 | - | TRBV3-1/TRBV3-2 | - | TGTGCCAGCAGCCACCAAAGGGGGGTCACAGATACGCAGTATTTT | CASSHQRGVTDTQYF
TRBJ1-2 | - | TRBV7-2 | - | TGTGCCAGCAGCTTAGGTAGCGGGGCTAACTATGGCTACACCTTC | CASSLGSGANYGYTF
TRBJ2-2 | - | TRBV28 | - | TGTGCCAGCAGAATCCGACCTCATGGCGCCGGGGAGCTGTTTTTT | CASRIRPHGAGELFF
TRBJ2-3 | - | TRBV7-2 | TRBD2 | TGTGCCAGCAGCTTGGGACTAGCGGGACGAAACACAGATACGCAGTATTTT | CASSLGLAGRNTDTQYF
TRBJ2-1 | - | TRBV25-1 | TRBD2 | TGTGCCAGCAGTGAAGACCGCGGGAGCTATGAGCAGTTCTTC | CASSEDRGSYEQFF
TRBJ2-7 | - | TRBV19 | - | TGTGCCAGTAGTATAGCAACCTCCTACGAGCAGTACTTC | CASSIATSYEQYF
TRBJ2-7 | few | TRBV4-2 | TRBD2 | TGTGCCAGCAGCCAAGAACTAGCGGGGTCCTACGAGCAGTACTTC | CASSQELAGSYEQYF
TRBJ1-4 | - | TRBV11-2 | TRBD1 | TGTGCCAGCAGCATAGACAGGGGGCGTGAAAAACTGTTTTTT | CASSIDRGREKLFF
TRBJ2-7 | - | TRBV19 | - | TGTGCCAGTAGTATTTATGGGGTCCGTGGCTACGAGCAGTACTTC | CASSIYGVRGYEQYF
TRBJ2-7 | - | TRBV14 | TRBD2 | TGTGCCAGCAGCCAAGGGAAGGGACTAGTCTCCTACGAGCAGTACTTC | CASSQGKGLVSYEQYF
TRBJ2-7 | - | TRBV19 | TRBD2 | TGTGCCAGTAGTCAAGGGGCACTAGCGGGGGGCTACGAGCAGTACTTC | CASSQGALAGGYEQYF
TRBJ1-6 | - | TRBV19 | TRBD1 | TGTGCCAGTAGTATAGATCCGCAAGCCCGGACAGGCTTGAACTCACCCCTCCACTTT | CASSIDPQARTGLNSPLHF
TRBJ1-2 | - | TRBV12-3/TRBV12-4 | - | TGTGCCAGCAGTTCGCCAGGGGACTATGGCTACACCTTC | CASSSPGDYGYTF
TRBJ2-7 | - | TRBV18 | - | TGTGCCAGCTCACCACCGGGGTTTCCCTACGAGCAGTACTTC | CASSPPGFPYEQYF